The present TCR beta chain was sequenced within a study of beta chain features in type 1 diabetes. The study, taken as a whole, reports: Researchers report that Type 1 diabetes patients had moderately but significantly shorter TCRB CDR3s across all four CD4+ subsets. HLA effects on TCRB rearrangement stayed unresolved here.

Notes on this clone: Its antigen remains unidentified.

The study reverse transcribed the entire isolated RNA, so it sequenced expressed TCRB transcripts. Clones were sequenced by immunoSEQ multiplex PCR, and TCRdb holds only the in-frame ones, with some missing. The repertoire holds about 900,000 clones, with roughly 15% as singletons. CDR3 size: 13 residues. The J segment lost 7 bases and the V segment lost 2 bases, leaving 3 bases of the junction unmatched. Germline assignment: CDR1 LNHNV and CDR2 YYDKDF (reference sequence). CD45RO/CCR7/CD25/CD127/CD95/CD27 separated CD4+ naive, central memory, regulatory and stem cell-like memory cells by sorting. The sample taken for sequencing was naive CD4+ T cells from blood. This clonotype originated in a young woman in good health. This chain links TRBV15 with TRBJ2-3; 7 bases are a match to TRBD1. CDR3 sequence: CATSRQGVNTQYF. In nucleotides, the CDR3 is TGTGCCACCAGCAGACAGGGGGTAAATACGCAGTATTTT.